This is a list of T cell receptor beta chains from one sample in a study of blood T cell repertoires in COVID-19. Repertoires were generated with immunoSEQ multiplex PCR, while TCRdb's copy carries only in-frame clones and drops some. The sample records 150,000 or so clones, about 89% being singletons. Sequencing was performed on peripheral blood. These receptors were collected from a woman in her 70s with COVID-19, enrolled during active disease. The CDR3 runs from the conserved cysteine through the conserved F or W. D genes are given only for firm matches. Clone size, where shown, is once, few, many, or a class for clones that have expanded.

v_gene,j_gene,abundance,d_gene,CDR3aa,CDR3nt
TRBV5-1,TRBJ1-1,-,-,CASSPEGITEAFF,TGCGCCAGCAGCCCCGAGGGTATCACTGAAGCTTTCTTT
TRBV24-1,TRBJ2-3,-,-,CATSDEGGTDTQYF,TGTGCCACCAGTGACGAGGGGGGCACAGATACGCAGTATTTT
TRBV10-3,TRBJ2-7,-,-,CASGSYEQYF,TGTGCCAGCGGGTCCTACGAGCAGTACTTC
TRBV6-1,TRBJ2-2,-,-,CASSEWLNTGELFF,TGTGCCAGCAGTGAATGGCTGAACACCGGGGAGCTGTTTTTT
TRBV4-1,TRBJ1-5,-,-,CASSAGGGNQPQHF,TGCGCCAGCAGCGCGGGGGGAGGCAATCAGCCCCAGCATTTT
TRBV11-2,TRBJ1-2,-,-,CASSLETYGYTF,TGTGCCAGCAGCTTAGAGACTTATGGCTACACCTTC
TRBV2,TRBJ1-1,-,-,CASFSGGGANTEAFF,TGTGCCAGCTTTTCCGGGGGGGGCGCGAACACTGAAGCTTTCTTT
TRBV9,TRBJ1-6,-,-,CASSVNHLQVPPYPIIRYNSPLHF,TGTGCCAGCAGCGTAAACCACCTACAGGTTCCCCCGTACCCTATAATTCGATATAATTCACCCCTCCACTTT
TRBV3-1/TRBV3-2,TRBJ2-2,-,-,CASSQDRGSGELFF,TGTGCCAGCAGCCAAGACAGGGGTAGCGGGGAGCTGTTTTTT
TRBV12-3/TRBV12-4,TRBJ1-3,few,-,CASNSISGNTIYF,TGTGCCAGCAACTCCATCTCTGGAAACACCATATATTTT
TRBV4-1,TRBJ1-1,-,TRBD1,CASSRQGRTEAFF,TGCGCCAGCAGCCGACAGGGCCGTACTGAAGCTTTCTTT
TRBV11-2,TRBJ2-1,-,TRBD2,CASSPRLAGGPRNEQFF,TGTGCCAGCAGCCCAAGACTAGCGGGGGGGCCTAGGAATGAGCAGTTCTTC
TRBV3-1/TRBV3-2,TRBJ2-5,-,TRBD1,CASSLGTAKRAFRGETQYF,TGTGCCAGCAGCCTAGGGACAGCTAAACGAGCCTTTCGGGGCGAGACCCAGTACTTC
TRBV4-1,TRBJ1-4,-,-,CASSQAPRATNEKLFF,TGCGCCAGCAGCCAAGCGCCGCGGGCAACTAATGAAAAACTGTTTTTT
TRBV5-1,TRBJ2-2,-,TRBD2,CASSLGGGPSGELFF,TGCGCCAGCAGCTTAGGCGGGGGGCCCTCAGGGGAGCTGTTTTTT
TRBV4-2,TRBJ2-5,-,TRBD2,CASSQLAGDLQETQYF,TGTGCCAGCAGCCAACTAGCGGGGGATCTCCAAGAGACCCAGTACTTC
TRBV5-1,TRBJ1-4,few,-,CASSLNTGQANEKLFF,TGCGCCAGCAGCTTGAATACGGGACAAGCTAATGAAAAACTGTTTTTT
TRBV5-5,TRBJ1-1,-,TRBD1,CASSLAGQSGTEAFF,TGTGCCAGCAGCTTGGCGGGACAGTCAGGAACTGAAGCTTTCTTT
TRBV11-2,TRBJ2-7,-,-,CASSPDSNYEQYF,TGTGCCAGCAGCCCGGACTCCAACTACGAGCAGTACTTC
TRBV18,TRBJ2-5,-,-,CASSPKGGKGRETQYF,TGTGCCAGCTCACCGAAGGGAGGAAAGGGACGAGAGACCCAGTACTTC
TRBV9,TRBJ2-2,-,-,CASSPRTGHTGELFF,TGTGCCAGCAGCCCCCGGACTGGTCACACCGGGGAGCTGTTTTTT
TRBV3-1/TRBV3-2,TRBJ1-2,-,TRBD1,CASSPRVTGGYGYTF,TGTGCCAGCAGCCCAAGGGTAACAGGGGGTTATGGCTACACCTTC
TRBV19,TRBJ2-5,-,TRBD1,CASSTGQPETQYF,TGTGCCAGTAGTACGGGACAGCCAGAGACCCAGTACTTC
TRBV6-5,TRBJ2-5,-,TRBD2,CASSYSGGVQETQYF,TGTGCCAGCAGTTATAGCGGGGGAGTCCAAGAGACCCAGTACTTC
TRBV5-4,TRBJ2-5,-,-,CASSLEGDRQETQYF,TGTGCCAGCAGCTTGGAGGGGGATCGACAGGAGACCCAGTACTTC
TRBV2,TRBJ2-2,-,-,CASSADFTGELFF,TGTGCCAGCAGTGCGGACTTCACCGGGGAGCTGTTTTTT
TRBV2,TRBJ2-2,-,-,CASSEALLGYTGELFF,TGTGCCAGCAGTGAAGCGCTTCTAGGTTACACCGGGGAGCTGTTTTTT
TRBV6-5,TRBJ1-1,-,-,CASSYLETMNTEAFF,TGTGCCAGCAGTTACCTGGAGACCATGAACACTGAAGCTTTCTTT
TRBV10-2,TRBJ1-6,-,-,CASGEIRDSPLHF,TGCGCCAGCGGGGAGATAAGGGATTCACCCCTCCACTTT
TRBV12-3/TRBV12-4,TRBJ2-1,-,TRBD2,CASSFSGDNEQFF,TGTGCCAGCAGTTTCAGCGGGGACAATGAGCAGTTCTTC
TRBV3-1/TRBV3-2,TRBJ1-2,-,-,CASSQGAVFRRIKGGYTF,TGTGCCAGCAGCCAAGGGGCTGTATTCCGGAGGATCAAGGGTGGCTACACCTTC
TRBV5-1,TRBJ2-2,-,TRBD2,CASSPSGGPTGELFF,TGCGCCAGCAGCCCTAGCGGGGGGCCCACCGGGGAGCTGTTTTTT
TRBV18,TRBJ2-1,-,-,CASSPNIGQYNEQFF,TGTGCCAGCTCACCAAATATTGGACAGTACAATGAGCAGTTCTTC
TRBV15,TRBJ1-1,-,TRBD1,CATSRKRGGDGTEAFF,TGTGCCACCAGCAGAAAGAGAGGGGGCGACGGCACTGAAGCTTTCTTT
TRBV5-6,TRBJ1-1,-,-,CASRLGGSIGRNTEAFF,TGTGCCAGCAGATTAGGAGGGTCAATAGGGAGAAACACTGAAGCTTTCTTT
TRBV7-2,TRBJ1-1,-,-,CASTLLFMGGTEAFF,TGTGCCAGCACCCTACTGTTTATGGGGGGCACTGAAGCTTTCTTT
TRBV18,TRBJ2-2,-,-,CASSPSRGRDGELFF,TGTGCCAGCTCACCAAGCAGGGGCCGGGACGGGGAGCTGTTTTTT
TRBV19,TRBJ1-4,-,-,CASSIVTNEKLFF,TGTGCCAGTAGTATCGTAACTAATGAAAAACTGTTTTTT
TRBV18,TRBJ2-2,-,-,CASSPQGAATGELFF,TGTGCCAGCTCACCCCAGGGCGCAGCCACCGGGGAGCTGTTTTTT
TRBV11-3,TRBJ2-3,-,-,CASSSRARTDTQYF,TGTGCCAGCAGCTCGAGAGCCCGCACAGATACGCAGTATTTT
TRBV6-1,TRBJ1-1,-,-,CASSEVAGVGVGTEAFF,TGTGCCAGCAGTGAAGTGGCAGGGGTTGGGGTAGGGACTGAAGCTTTCTTT